A single sample gave rise to the 19 T cell receptor beta chains below, sequenced in a study of blood T cell repertoires in COVID-19. Produced via immunoSEQ multiplex PCR; TCRdb's table is partial and in-frame only. This repertoire shows some 47,000 clones, 80% to 90% found once; its top ten account for under 3%. Sequencing used peripheral blood. The receptors derive from a woman older than 75 with acute or convalescent COVID-19.

J is TRBJ2-1 and V is TRBV3-1 (or the pseudogene TRBV3-2); D gene unclear. V shed 1 base and J shed 3 bases, with 4 bases lying between them. Germline V gene lookup returns CDR1 LGHDT and CDR2 YNNKEL (reference sequence). This CDR3 has 13 amino acids. The CDR3 here is CASSQVRYNEQFF. CDR3 sequence (DNA): TGTGCCAGCAGCCAAGTTCGCTACAATGAGCAGTTCTTC.

This clone was seen only a few times. The chain couples TRBV5-1 to TRBJ1-1; no clear D gene. The CDR3 contains 13 residues. V dropped 4 bases and J dropped 0 bases, with 7 bases sitting between them. CDR1 and CDR2 (germline): SGHRS, YFSETQ. The CDR3 loop is CASSNEVNTEAFF. For the CDR3, the DNA is TGCGCCAGCAGCAATGAGGTGAACACTGAAGCTTTCTTT.

The chain combines TRBV6-6 with TRBJ2-4; 8 nucleotides match TRBD2. V dropped 8 bases and J dropped 3; count of bases not matched to a gene: 12. This CDR3 spans 16 amino acids. The V gene's germline CDR1 is MNHNY and CDR2 SVGAGI (reference sequence). Here the CDR3 reads CASHSGKGQGKNIQYF. The DNA of the CDR3 is TGTGCCAGCCATAGCGGGAAGGGCCAGGGCAAAAACATTCAGTACTTC.

This rearrangement joins TRBV4-1 to TRBJ2-7; TRBD1 agrees at 7 bases. V lost 2 bases to trimming and J lost 5 bases; unmatched junction nucleotides: 6. The CDR3 extends over 14 amino acids. Germline lookup yields CDR1 MGHRA and CDR2 YSYEKL. The chain's CDR3 is CASSQRTGLHEQYF. The CDR3 nucleotides are TGCGCCAGCAGCCAAAGGACAGGTTTACACGAGCAGTACTTC.

The chain combines TRBV6-5 with TRBJ1-1, with D hard to call. CDR3 length equals 13 residues. Germline values: CDR1 MNHEY, CDR2 SVGAGI. Trimming stripped 6 bases from V and 1 base from J, with 9 bases between. CDR3 in DNA: TGTGCCAGCAGATTACACCAGAACACTGAAGCTTTCTTT. Translating it yields CASRLHQNTEAFF.

The chain couples TRBV2 to TRBJ2-7; 7 nucleotides agree with TRBD1. The J segment lost 1 base and the V segment lost 3 bases, leaving 6 bases of the junction unmatched. The V gene's germline CDR1 is SNHLY and CDR2 FYNNEI. This CDR3 contains 15 residues. The CDR3 nucleotides are TGTGCCAGCAGTGACGACAGGGTCCGGTCCTACGAGCAGTACTTC. This sequence encodes CASSDDRVRSYEQYF.

J is TRBJ2-7 and V is TRBV18; weak D call: TRBD2 (5 bases). Germline CDR1 reads KGHSH; CDR2 reads LQKENI. Trimming stripped 3 bases from V and 2 bases from J, with 14 bases between. The CDR3 totals 15 residues. The CDR3 sequence: CASSPGVSFAYEQYF. The CDR3 coding sequence is TGTGCCAGCTCACCCGGGGTTAGTTTCGCCTACGAGCAGTACTTC. The full variable domain, in which reference TRBV18 and TRBJ2-7 provide the parts outside the CDR3, is NAGVMQNPRHLVRRRGQEARLRCSPMKGHSHVYWYRQLPEEGLKFMVYLQKENIIDESGMPKERFSAEFPKEGPSILRIQQVVRGDSAAYFCASSPGVSFAYEQYFGPGTRLTVT.

V usage is TRBV7-8 and J usage is TRBJ1-5, with TRBD1 matching 7 bases. The CDR3 sequence is 16 residues long. Germline CDR1 is SGHVS and CDR2 is FQNEAQ. The junction had 3 bases not matched to a gene; V was cut back by 1 base and J by 0 bases. The CDR3 reads CASSLEGQLSNQPQHF. DNA of the CDR3: TGTGCCAGCAGCTTAGAGGGACAGCTTAGCAATCAGCCCCAGCATTTT.

The V and J genes are TRBV6-4 and TRBJ1-1, with 10 bases identical to TRBD1. The germline CDR1 and CDR2 sequences are MRHNA and SNTAGT. The CDR3 has 16 amino acids. V dropped 4 bases and J dropped 1; count of bases not matched to a gene: 6. CDR3 DNA: TGTGCCAGCAGTGGAGACAGGGGGCTGTGGAACACTGAAGCTTTCTTT. This encodes CASSGDRGLWNTEAFF.

V gene TRBV6-5 combines with J gene TRBJ1-1; D might be TRBD1 (6 bases). CDR1 MNHEY and CDR2 SVGAGI come from the germline V gene. Trimming stripped 6 bases from V and 5 bases from J, with 16 bases between. The CDR3 consists of 14 residues. CDR3 region: CASRTGSGRTEAFF. The CDR3 bases are TGTGCCAGCAGAACAGGGTCCGGGCGTACTGAAGCTTTCTTT.

In this sample, this clone turned up a few times. CDR3 in amino acids: CASSIDGQKVEQYF. CDR3 sequence (DNA): TGTGCCAGTAGTATAGATGGACAGAAGGTGGAGCAGTACTTC. The chain recombines TRBV19 with TRBJ2-7; a possible D gene is TRBD1 (6 bases). The length of the CDR3 is 14 residues. V lost 0 bases and J lost 7, with 13 bases in between. Germline V gene lookup returns CDR1 LNHDA and CDR2 SQIVND (reference sequence).

J is TRBJ1-1 and V is TRBV5-6, with D possibly matching TRBD1 (5 bases). Germline CDR1 is SGHDT and CDR2 is YYEEEE. Trimming left V 2 bases short and J 4 bases short, with 21 bases between. This CDR3 contains 17 residues. The CDR3 loop is CASSLRSGTNLGTEAFF. As DNA, the CDR3 is TGTGCCAGCAGCTTAAGATCAGGGACTAATTTAGGCACTGAAGCTTTCTTT.

This clone was counted only a few times. The CDR3 region has the DNA TGTGCCAGCAGTGGTCCTACAGGGACCTCTGGAAACACCATATATTTT. Protein: CASSGPTGTSGNTIYF. V is TRBV2 and J is TRBJ1-3; D possibly corresponds to TRBD1 (6 bases). V dropped 4 bases and J dropped 0 bases, with 13 bases sitting between them. The CDR3 length is 16 residues. In germline, CDR1 is SNHLY, CDR2 FYNNEI.

V gene TRBV5-8 combines with J gene TRBJ1-1, with 11 bases that match TRBD1. The junction had 6 bases not matched to a gene; V was cut back by 2 bases and J by 6 bases. Germline values: CDR1 SGHTS, CDR2 YDEGEE. The CDR3 totals 15 residues. The CDR3 DNA sequence: TGTGCCAGCAGCTTCGGGACAGGGGGGCAATCTGAAGCTTTCTTT. It yields the protein CASSFGTGGQSEAFF.

The V and J genes are TRBV5-1 and TRBJ1-1; D perhaps matches TRBD1 (6 bases). The CDR3 spans 14 residues. The V and J ends lost 4 bases and 3 bases respectively, with 13 bases between them. CDR1 SGHRS and CDR2 YFSETQ come from the germline V gene. DNA for the CDR3: TGCGCCAGCAGCAAACAGGGTCTGGACACTGAAGCTTTCTTT. Translation: CASSKQGLDTEAFF.

This clone has just a few counts. This chain connects TRBV5-6 to TRBJ1-4; tentatively, D is TRBD1 (5 bases). Per the germline V gene, CDR1 is SGHDT and CDR2 is YYEEEE. The V end lost 0 bases, the J end lost 4 bases, and 13 bases lay between the germline ends. This CDR3 comprises 16 residues. DNA of the CDR3: TGTGCCAGCAGCTTGGGACCGACAGAGGATAATGAAAAACTGTTTTTT. Translated, it gives CASSLGPTEDNEKLFF.

The rearrangement joins TRBV10-3 to TRBJ2-6; the D gene is possibly TRBD2 (5 bases). The CDR3 is 13 amino acids. The germline V gene encodes CDR1 ENHRY and CDR2 SYGVKD. V dropped 10 bases and J dropped 3 bases, with 10 bases sitting between them. CDR3 protein: CATSRVGANVLTF. CDR3 bases: TGTGCCACTAGCCGGGTTGGGGCCAACGTCCTGACTTTC.

The rearrangement links TRBV6-6 to TRBJ1-3; 9 bases match TRBD1. Germline assignment: CDR1 MNHNY and CDR2 SVGAGI (reference sequence). The CDR3 spans 15 residues. V lost 8 bases to trimming and J lost 0 bases; unmatched junction nucleotides: 5. The CDR3 DNA is TGTGCCAGCTCCCGGGACAGGGTCTCTGGAAACACCATATATTTT. Translating gives CASSRDRVSGNTIYF.

This chain connects TRBV6-5 to TRBJ2-5, with a tentative D call TRBD2 (5 bases). Germline loops: CDR1 MNHEY, CDR2 SVGAGI. This CDR3 comprises 15 residues. V lost 0 bases and J 3 bases, leaving 11 bases between the germline ends. The CDR3 spells CASSYSEAAKETQYF. Written as DNA, the CDR3 is TGTGCCAGCAGTTACTCGGAGGCAGCAAAAGAGACCCAGTACTTC.